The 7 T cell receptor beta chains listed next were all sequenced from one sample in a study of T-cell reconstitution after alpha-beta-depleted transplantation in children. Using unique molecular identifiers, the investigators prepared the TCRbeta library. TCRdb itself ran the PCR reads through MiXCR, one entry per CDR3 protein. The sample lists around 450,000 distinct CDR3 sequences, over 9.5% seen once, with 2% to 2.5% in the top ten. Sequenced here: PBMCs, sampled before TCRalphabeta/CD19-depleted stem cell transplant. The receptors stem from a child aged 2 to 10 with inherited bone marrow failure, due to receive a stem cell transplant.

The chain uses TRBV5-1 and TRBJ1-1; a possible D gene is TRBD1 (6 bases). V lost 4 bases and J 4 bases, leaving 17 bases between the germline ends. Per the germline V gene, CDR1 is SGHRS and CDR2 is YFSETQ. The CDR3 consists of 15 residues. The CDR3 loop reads CASSHNRASGTEAFF. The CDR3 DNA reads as TGCGCCAGCAGCCACAACAGGGCGTCGGGCACTGAAGCTTTCTTT.

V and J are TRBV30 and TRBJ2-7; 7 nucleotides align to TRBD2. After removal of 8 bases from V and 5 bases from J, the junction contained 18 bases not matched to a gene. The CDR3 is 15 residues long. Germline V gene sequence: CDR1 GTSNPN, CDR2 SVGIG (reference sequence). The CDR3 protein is CAAIGWGEGRDEQYF. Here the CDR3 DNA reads TGTGCCGCCATCGGTTGGGGGGAGGGCCGCGACGAGCAGTACTTC.

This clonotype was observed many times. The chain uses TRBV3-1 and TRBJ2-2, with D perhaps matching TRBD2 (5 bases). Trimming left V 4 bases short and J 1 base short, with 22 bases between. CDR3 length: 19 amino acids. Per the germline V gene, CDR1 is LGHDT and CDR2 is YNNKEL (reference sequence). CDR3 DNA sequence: TGTGCCAGCAGCCTGGATTCCGGACTTGCCGGATTGAACACCGGGGAGCTGTTTTTT. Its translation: CASSLDSGLAGLNTGELFF.

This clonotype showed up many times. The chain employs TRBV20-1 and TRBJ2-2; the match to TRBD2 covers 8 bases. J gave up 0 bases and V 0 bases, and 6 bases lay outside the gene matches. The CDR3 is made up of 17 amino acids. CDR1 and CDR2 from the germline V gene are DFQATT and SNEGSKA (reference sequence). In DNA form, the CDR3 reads TGCAGTGCTAGAGATTTGGTAGCGGGACCGAACACCGGGGAGCTGTTTTTT. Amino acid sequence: CSARDLVAGPNTGELFF.

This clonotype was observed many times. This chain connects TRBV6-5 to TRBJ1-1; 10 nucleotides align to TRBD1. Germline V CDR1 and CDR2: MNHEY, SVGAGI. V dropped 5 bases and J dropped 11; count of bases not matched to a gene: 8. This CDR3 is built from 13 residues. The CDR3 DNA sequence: TGTGCCAGCAGTCTCCCGACAGGGGGCCGGGCTTTCTTT. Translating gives CASSLPTGGRAFF.

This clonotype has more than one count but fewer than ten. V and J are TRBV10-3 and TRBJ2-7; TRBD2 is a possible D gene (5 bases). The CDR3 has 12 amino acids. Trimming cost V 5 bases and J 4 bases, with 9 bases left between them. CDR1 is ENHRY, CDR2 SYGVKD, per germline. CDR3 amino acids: CAISPDFYEQYF. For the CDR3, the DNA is TGTGCCATCAGTCCGGACTTTTACGAGCAGTACTTC.

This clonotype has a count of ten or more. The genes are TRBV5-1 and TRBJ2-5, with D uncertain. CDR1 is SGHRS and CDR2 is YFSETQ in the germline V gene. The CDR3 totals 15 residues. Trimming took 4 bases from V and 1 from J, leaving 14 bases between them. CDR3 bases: TGCGCCAGCAGCCCCAGAGACTGGAGCCAAGAGACCCAGTACTTC. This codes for CASSPRDWSQETQYF.